This T cell receptor (beta chain) stems from a study of T cells in localized non-small cell lung cancer. Study-wide results and caveats: Investigators sequenced only a single tumor region, leaving heterogeneity possible. The study linked higher blood T cell density to longer overall survival.

Using immunoSEQ multiplex PCR, the repertoire was profiled, and TCRdb retains in-frame clones only, with some absent. The sample has 72,000 or so clones, 84% seen once; the top ten hold approximately 13%. V was pared by 4 bases and J by 1 base, with 8 bases of the junction left unmatched. This CDR3 spans 16 amino acids. Germline CDR1 and CDR2: MDHEN and SYDVKM. With respect to this clone: Its antigen is not known.

The V call is TRBV28, the J call TRBJ2-7; 9 bases line up with TRBD2. The receptor's source is a female donor of 60 years or more with stage I lung adenocarcinoma. Here the sequenced sample was peripheral blood, taken before any cancer treatment. The CDR3 region is CASSSPASGESYEQYF. Here the CDR3 DNA reads TGTGCCAGCAGTTCCCCCGCTAGCGGGGAGTCCTACGAGCAGTACTTC.